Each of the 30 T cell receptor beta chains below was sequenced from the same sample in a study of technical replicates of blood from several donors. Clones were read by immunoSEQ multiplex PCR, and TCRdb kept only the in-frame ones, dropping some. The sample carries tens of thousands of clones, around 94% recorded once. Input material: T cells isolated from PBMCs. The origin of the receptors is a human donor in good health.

The CDR3 spells CASSRTNNEQFF. The CDR3, as DNA: TGTGCCAGCAGCCGCACAAACAATGAGCAGTTCTTC. The V and J genes are TRBV28 and TRBJ2-1; D is uncertain. V dropped 6 bases and J dropped 5 bases, with 8 bases sitting between them. Per the germline V gene, CDR1 is MDHEN and CDR2 is SYDVKM. CDR3 length: 12 amino acids.

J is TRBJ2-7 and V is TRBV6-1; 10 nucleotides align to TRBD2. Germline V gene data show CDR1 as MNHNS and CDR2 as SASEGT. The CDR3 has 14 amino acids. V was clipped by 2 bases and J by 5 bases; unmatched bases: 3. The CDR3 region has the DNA TGTGCCAGCAGTGAACTAGCGGGAGAGGACGAGCAGTACTTC. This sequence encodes CASSELAGEDEQYF.

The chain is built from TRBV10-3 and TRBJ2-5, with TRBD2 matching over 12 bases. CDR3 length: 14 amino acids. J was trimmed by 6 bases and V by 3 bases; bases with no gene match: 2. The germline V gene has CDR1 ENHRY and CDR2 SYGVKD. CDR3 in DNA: TGTGCCATCAGTGAAGGACTAGCGGGGAAGACCCAGTACTTC. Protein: CAISEGLAGKTQYF.

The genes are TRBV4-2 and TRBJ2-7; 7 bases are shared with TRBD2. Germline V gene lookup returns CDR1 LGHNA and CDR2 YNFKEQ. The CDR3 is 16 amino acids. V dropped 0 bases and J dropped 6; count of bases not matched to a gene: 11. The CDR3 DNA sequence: TGTGCCAGCAGCCAAGATGAAAGCGGACTAGTTGGCGAGCAGTACTTC. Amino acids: CASSQDESGLVGEQYF.

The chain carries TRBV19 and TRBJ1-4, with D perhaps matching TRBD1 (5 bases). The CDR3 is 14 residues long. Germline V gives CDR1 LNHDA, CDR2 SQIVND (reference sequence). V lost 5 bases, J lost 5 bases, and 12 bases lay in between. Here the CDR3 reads CASSEQTENEKLFF. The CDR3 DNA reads TGTGCCAGTAGTGAACAGACAGAAAATGAAAAACTGTTTTTT.

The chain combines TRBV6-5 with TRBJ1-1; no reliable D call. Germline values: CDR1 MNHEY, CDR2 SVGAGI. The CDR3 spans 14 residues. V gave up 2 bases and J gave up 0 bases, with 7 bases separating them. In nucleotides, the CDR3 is TGTGCCAGCAGTTACCCAATTTTGAACACTGAAGCTTTCTTT. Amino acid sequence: CASSYPILNTEAFF.

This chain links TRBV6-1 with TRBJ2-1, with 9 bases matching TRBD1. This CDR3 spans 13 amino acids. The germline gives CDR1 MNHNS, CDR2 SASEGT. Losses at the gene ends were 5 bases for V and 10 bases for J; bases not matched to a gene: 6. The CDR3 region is CASSSNRGREQFF. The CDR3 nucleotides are TGTGCCAGCAGTTCGAACAGGGGGCGCGAGCAGTTCTTC.

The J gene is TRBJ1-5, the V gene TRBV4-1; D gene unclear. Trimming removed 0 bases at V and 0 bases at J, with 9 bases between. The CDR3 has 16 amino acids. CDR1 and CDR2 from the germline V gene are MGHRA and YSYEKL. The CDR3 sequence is CASSQEGGSSNQPQHF. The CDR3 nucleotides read TGCGCCAGCAGCCAAGAGGGAGGCTCTAGCAATCAGCCCCAGCATTTT.

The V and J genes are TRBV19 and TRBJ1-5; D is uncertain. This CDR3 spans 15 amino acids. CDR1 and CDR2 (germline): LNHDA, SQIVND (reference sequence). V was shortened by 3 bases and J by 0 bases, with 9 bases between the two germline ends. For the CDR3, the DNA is TGTGCCAGTAGTATCCCAGATTATAGCAATCAGCCCCAGCATTTT. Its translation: CASSIPDYSNQPQHF. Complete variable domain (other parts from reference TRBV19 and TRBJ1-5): DGGITQSPKYLFRKEGQNVTLSCEQNLNHDAMYWYRQDPGQGLRLIYYSQIVNDFQKGDIAEGYSVSREKKESFPLTVTSAQKNPTAFYLCASSIPDYSNQPQHFGDGTRLSIL.

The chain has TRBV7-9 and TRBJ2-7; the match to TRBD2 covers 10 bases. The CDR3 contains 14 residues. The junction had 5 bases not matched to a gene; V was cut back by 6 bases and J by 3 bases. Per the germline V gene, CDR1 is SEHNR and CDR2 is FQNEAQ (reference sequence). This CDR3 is CASSSGRSIYEQYF. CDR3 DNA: TGTGCCAGCAGTAGCGGGAGGTCTATCTACGAGCAGTACTTC. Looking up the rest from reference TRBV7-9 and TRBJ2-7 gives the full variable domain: DTGVSQNPRHKITKRGQNVTFRCDPISEHNRLYWYRQTLGQGPEFLTYFQNEAQLEKSRLLSDRFSAERPKGSFSTLEIQRTEQGDSAMYLCASSSGRSIYEQYFGPGTRLTVT.

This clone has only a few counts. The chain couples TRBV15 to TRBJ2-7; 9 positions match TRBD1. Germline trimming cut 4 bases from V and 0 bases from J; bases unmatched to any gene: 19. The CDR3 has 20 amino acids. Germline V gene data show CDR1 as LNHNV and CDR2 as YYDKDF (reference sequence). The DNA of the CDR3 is TGTGCCACCAGCATGGGAGATGGGACAGGGCCCTTATTGAGCTCCTACGAGCAGTACTTC. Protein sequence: CATSMGDGTGPLLSSYEQYF.

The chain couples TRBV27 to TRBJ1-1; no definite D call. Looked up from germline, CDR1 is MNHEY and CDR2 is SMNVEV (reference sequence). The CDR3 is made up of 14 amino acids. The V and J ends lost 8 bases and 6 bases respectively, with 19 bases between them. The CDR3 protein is CASPSFRRKSEAFF. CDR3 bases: TGTGCCAGCCCCTCGTTCAGGAGGAAATCTGAAGCTTTCTTT.

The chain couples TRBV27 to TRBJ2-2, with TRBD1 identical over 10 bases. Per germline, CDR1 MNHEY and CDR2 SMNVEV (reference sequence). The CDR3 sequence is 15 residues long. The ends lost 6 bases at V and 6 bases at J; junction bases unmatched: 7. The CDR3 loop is CASRLTGGGSGELFF. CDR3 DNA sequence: TGTGCCAGCAGACTGACAGGGGGCGGGTCCGGGGAGCTGTTTTTT.

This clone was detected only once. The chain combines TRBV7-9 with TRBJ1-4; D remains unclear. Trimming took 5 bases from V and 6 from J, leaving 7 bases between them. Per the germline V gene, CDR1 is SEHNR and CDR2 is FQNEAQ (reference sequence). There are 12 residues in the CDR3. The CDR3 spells CASSLRDEKLFF. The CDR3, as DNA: TGTGCCAGCAGCCTGAGAGATGAAAAACTGTTTTTT.

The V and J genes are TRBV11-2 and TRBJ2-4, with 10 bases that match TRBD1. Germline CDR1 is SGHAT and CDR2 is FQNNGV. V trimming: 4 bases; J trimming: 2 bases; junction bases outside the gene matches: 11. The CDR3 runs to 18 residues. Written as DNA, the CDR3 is TGTGCCAGCAGCTCCCTCACTGGACAGGGGGTATCCAAAAACATTCAGTACTTC. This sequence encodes CASSSLTGQGVSKNIQYF.

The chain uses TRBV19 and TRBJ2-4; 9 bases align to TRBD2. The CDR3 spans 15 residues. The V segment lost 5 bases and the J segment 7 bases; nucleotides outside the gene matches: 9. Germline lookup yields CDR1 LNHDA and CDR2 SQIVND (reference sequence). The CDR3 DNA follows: TGTGCCAGTAGTCTTAGCGGGAGTGGTGGGAACATTCAGTACTTC. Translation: CASSLSGSGGNIQYF.

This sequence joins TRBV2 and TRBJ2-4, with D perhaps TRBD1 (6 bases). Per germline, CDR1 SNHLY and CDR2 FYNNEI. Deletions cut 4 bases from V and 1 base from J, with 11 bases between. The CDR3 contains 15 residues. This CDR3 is CASSALQGAKNIQYF. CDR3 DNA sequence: TGTGCCAGCAGTGCCCTGCAGGGGGCCAAAAACATTCAGTACTTC.

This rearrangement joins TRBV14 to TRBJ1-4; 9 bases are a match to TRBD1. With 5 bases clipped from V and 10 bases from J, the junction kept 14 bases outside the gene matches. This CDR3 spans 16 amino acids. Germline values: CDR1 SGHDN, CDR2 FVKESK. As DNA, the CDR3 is TGTGCCAGCAGCTCGCAGCGGACAGGGGTACTAGGAAAACTGTTTTTT. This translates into CASSSQRTGVLGKLFF.

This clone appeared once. CDR3 amino acids: CASSLGGTGLSEQYF. The CDR3 nucleotides are TGCGCCAGCAGCCTGGGGGGGACAGGGCTCTCCGAGCAGTACTTC. J is TRBJ2-7 and V is TRBV4-1; 9 bases fit TRBD1. V shed 4 bases, J shed 6 bases, and the junction held 10 bases outside the gene matches. Germline CDR1 MGHRA, CDR2 YSYEKL. The CDR3 contains 15 residues.

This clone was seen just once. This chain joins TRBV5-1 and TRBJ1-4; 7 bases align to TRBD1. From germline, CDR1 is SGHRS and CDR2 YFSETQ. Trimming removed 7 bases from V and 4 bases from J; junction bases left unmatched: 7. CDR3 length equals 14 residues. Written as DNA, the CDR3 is TGCGCCAGCTCTCCGGGACAGATTAATGAAAAACTGTTTTTT. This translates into CASSPGQINEKLFF.

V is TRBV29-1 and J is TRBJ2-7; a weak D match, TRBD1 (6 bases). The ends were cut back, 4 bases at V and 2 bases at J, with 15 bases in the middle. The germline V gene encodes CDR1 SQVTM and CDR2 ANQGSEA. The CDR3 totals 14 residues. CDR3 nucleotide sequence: TGCAGCGTTGTGGTCCTAGGGGGACCCTACGAGCAGTACTTC. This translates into CSVVVLGGPYEQYF.

The CDR3 spells CASSLYFGGGQNGYTF. Here the CDR3 DNA reads TGTGCCAGCAGTTTATATTTCGGGGGTGGGCAGAATGGCTACACCTTC. The chain combines TRBV27 with TRBJ1-2, with D perhaps TRBD1 (5 bases). CDR3 size: 16 residues. The germline V gene encodes CDR1 MNHEY and CDR2 SMNVEV (reference sequence). Trimming removed 1 base from V and 6 bases from J, with 18 bases in between.

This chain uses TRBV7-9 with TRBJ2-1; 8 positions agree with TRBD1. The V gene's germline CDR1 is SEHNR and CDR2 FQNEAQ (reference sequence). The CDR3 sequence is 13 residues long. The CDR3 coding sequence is TGTGCGTCACAGGGGACAGGATACAATGAGCAGTTCTTC. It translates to CASQGTGYNEQFF.

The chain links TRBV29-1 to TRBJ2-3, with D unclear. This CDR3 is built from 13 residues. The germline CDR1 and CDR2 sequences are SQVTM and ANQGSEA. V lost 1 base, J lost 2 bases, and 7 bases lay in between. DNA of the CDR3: TGCAGCGTTGAAGGGCCCTCCACAGATACGCAGTATTTT. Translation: CSVEGPSTDTQYF.

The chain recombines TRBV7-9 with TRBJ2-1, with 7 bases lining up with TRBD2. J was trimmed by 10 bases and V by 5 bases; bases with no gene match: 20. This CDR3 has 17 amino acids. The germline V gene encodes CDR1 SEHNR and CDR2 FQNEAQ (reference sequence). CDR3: CASSLLLGGRAGGEQFF. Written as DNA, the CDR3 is TGTGCCAGCAGCCTCCTCCTGGGAGGGAGGGCCGGAGGCGAGCAGTTCTTC.

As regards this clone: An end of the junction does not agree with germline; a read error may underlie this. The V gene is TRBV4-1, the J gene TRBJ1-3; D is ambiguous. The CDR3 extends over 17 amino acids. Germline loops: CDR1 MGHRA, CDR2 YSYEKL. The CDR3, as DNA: TGCGCCAGCAGTCAAGCTCGCGGGAGGGAGGCTGGAAACACCATATATTTT. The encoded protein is CASSQARGREAGNTIYF.

Here the CDR3 DNA reads TGTGCCAGCAGCTTAATGAGGCTGGGAGAGACCCAGTACTTC. Translation: CASSLMRLGETQYF. The genes are TRBV7-2 and TRBJ2-5; D is unresolved. Per germline, CDR1 SGHTA and CDR2 FQGNSA. CDR3 length: 14 residues. V lost 2 bases and J 4 bases, leaving 11 bases between the germline ends.

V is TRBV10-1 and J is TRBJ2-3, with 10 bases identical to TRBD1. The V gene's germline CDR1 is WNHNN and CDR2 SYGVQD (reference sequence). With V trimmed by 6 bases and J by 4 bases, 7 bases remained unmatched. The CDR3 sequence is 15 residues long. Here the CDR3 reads CASRDPGTGADTQYF. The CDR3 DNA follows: TGCGCCAGCAGAGACCCCGGGACAGGGGCAGATACGCAGTATTTT.

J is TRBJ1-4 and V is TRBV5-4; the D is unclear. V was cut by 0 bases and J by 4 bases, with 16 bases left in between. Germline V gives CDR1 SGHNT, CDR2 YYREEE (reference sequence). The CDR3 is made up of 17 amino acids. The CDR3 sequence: CASSLEGGTVDNEKLFF. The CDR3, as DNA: TGTGCCAGCAGCTTGGAGGGAGGCACAGTAGATAATGAAAAACTGTTTTTT.

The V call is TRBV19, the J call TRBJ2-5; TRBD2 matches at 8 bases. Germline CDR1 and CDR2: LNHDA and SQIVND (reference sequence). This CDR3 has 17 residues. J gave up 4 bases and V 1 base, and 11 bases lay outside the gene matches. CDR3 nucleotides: TGTGCCAGTAGTATAGGGGTCGGGCTAACTAGCGGAGAGACCCAGTACTTC. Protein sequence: CASSIGVGLTSGETQYF.